What follows is one TCR beta chain and its context. Per the original methods: Amplification from reference gene primers served as the basis for estimated nucleated cell counts. TCRdb's copy holds only in-frame clones and misses some; the assay was immunoSEQ multiplex PCR. That table furnishes V, J and clone size, whereas the DNA furnished D and trimming. This sample has roughly 40,000 clones, with about 86% found just once. These data originate in a study of blood T cell repertoires in COVID-19. On the study more broadly: From the United States, Italy and Spain came samples of acute and convalescent COVID-19. The analysed material was cDNA or gDNA that came from T cells, B-cell-depleted T cells, or PBMCs.

V lost 3 bases and J lost 4; bases outside the gene matches: 4. Germline-derived CDR1 and CDR2 are MDHEN and SYDVKM. This CDR3 spans 15 amino acids. The TCR was taken from a man in his 70s with acute or convalescent COVID-19. The chain links TRBV28 to TRBJ1-5, with 9 bases identical to TRBD1. Sequences were obtained from peripheral blood. The CDR3 sequence: CASSLTGGPNQPQHF. In DNA, the CDR3 is TGTGCCAGCAGTTTGACAGGGGGTCCTAATCAGCCCCAGCATTTT.